Given below is one TCR beta chain in context. Its antigen has not been determined. Within one base of it there is no much larger clone, and no base qualities were kept. From its cysteine to its phenylalanine, the CDR3 spans 15 amino acids. Of the read, only the CDR3 DNA is kept; its 45 bases are in frame from base 1. CDR1 and CDR2 are read off the germline V gene (reference sequence) as LNHNV and YYDKDF. Trimming removed 0 bases from V and 7 bases from J, leaving 12 bases between the germline ends. The data originate from a study of T cell responses to AZD1222 COVID-19 vaccine (dated by TCRdb to the early 2020s). About the study as a whole: AZD1222 recipients given second doses at about 4 weeks or at about 12 weeks were pooled, since spike-specific TCR depth and breadth were not found to differ between the two schedules. A total of approximately 230 trial participants underwent TCR sequencing, of whom 207 received two doses of AZD1222 and about 25 received two doses of the MenACWY control vaccine. Trial participants were enrolled into age subgroups of 18-55, 56-69 and 70-plus years, which contained around 150, 28 and 57 TCR-sequenced participants, respectively.

According to the study, the label for this sample's time point signals: baseline before first vaccination. The vaccinee samples were drawn from two UK trials, COV001 and COV002, one of which was a single-blind randomized controlled phase 2/3 trial testing AZD1222 (ChAdOx1 nCoV-19) in healthy adults. For TCRbeta chain sequencing, PBMC samples were collected from trial participants at day 0 and at day 28 after the second dose. The paper as a whole reports these results and caveats: Because no day 14 peak-response samples were available, repertoires were characterized only after the peak T cell response. Most participants were white British and females outnumbered males, and the authors suggested that clonal diversity may have been underestimated. Spike-specific TCR breadth and depth rose significantly after two AZD1222 doses compared with day 0 and with MenACWY recipients. Nearly half of unique spike-specific TCRs reportedly recognized epitopes outside regions mutated in the B.1.351 and B.1.1.7 variants. CD4 TCRs associated with the vaccine covered the entire spike protein, and the dominant responses were in regions 160-218 and 743-854. Conclusions about previously exposed vaccinees were limited because only six AZD1222 recipients were SARS-CoV-2 seropositive at baseline. The 56-69-year group was small, and its depth increase did not reach significance, likely because of low power.

The CDR3 regions of human TCRbeta chains were analyzed by immunosequencing. The study's processing was this. Repertoire TCRs were matched against a reference library of SARS-CoV-2-specific TCRs generated with the MIRA antigen-specificity platform. Breadth was defined as the fraction of unique TCRs that were SARS-CoV-2-associated. Depth was defined as the fraction of total T cells that were SARS-CoV-2-associated. Using the MIRA data, each spike-specific TCR was mapped to the spike region that the TCR reacts to and placed in a CD4 or CD8 class. Log10-transformed breadth and depth values were compared by one-way ANOVA with Sidak's multiple comparisons tests. The immuneACCESS repertoire file appears here via TCRdb, limited to in-frame rearrangements. These files lack a portion of the clones; in checked studies, under half of the deficit traces to unresolved V genes, and the cause of the others is not known. The V and J calls and the clone size are those of that table, but D and trimming were determined from the DNA. The sample data list 150,000 to 200,000 clones, and about 92% of these were observed just once. The ten largest account for roughly 1% of the sample.

The sample was peripheral blood, taken on day 0 of AZD1222 vaccination. The sequence is built from TRBV15 and TRBJ1-4; there is no confident call for the D gene. This TCR derives from an adult in good health. The sequenced DNA is TGTGCCACCAGCAGAGATCCGGGCGGCCGTGAAAAACTGTTTTTT. Its coded protein is CATSRDPGGREKLFF. Reference TRBV15 and TRBJ1-4 genes cover what lies past the CDR3, so the full variable domain is DAMVIQNPRYQVTQFGKPVTLSCSQTLNHNVMYWYQQKSSQAPKLLFHYYDKDFNNEADTPDNFQSRRPNTSFCFLDIRSPGLGDTAMYLCATSRDPGGREKLFFGSGTQLSVL.